One sample yielded the 12 T cell receptor beta chains listed below, sequenced in a study of T cell changes during pregnancy in multiple sclerosis. Only in-frame clones appear in the TCRdb table, and some are missing; sequencing was by immunoSEQ multiplex PCR. This table has 100,000 or so clones, just over 90% appearing once. The source was peripheral blood, collected in the second trimester of pregnancy. These receptor sequences come from a female donor in good health, enrolled as a control in a pregnancy study.

The rearrangement joins TRBV4-1 to TRBJ2-7; D ambiguous. The CDR3 contains 14 residues. Deletions cut 1 base from V and 0 bases from J, with 7 bases between. Germline V gene sequence: CDR1 MGHRA, CDR2 YSYEKL. The CDR3 region is CASSQARGSYEQYF. Written as DNA, the CDR3 is TGCGCCAGCAGCCAAGCCCGCGGCTCCTACGAGCAGTACTTC.

V gene TRBV2 combines with J gene TRBJ2-7; D might be TRBD1 (6 bases). The CDR3 contains 15 residues. Trimming cost V 6 bases and J 3 bases, with 18 bases left between them. Germline CDR1 reads SNHLY; CDR2 reads FYNNEI. The CDR3 coding sequence is TGTGCCAGCAGGGCACAAACAGGGATCCACTACGAGCAGTACTTC. Amino acid sequence: CASRAQTGIHYEQYF.

The CDR3 DNA reads as TGTGCCAGCAGTTTATCAGGGGGCTACGAGCAGTACTTC. Amino acid sequence: CASSLSGGYEQYF. This chain uses TRBV27 with TRBJ2-7; TRBD1 might be the D (6 bases). The CDR3 has 13 amino acids. Germline CDR1 is MNHEY and CDR2 is SMNVEV (reference sequence). The V end lost 0 bases, the J end lost 3 bases, and 6 bases lay between the germline ends.

The V gene is TRBV7-6, the J gene TRBJ2-7; 10 bases line up with TRBD2. V gave up 4 bases and J gave up 5 bases; unmatched junction bases: 5. Germline-derived CDR1 and CDR2 are SGHVS and FNYEAQ. CDR3 size: 14 residues. CDR3 DNA: TGTGCCAGCAGCTCGGGACTAGCGCCCAACGAGCAGTACTTC. Its protein product is CASSSGLAPNEQYF.

V is TRBV5-1 and J is TRBJ2-7; TRBD1 is a possible D gene (5 bases). The ends were cut back, 6 bases at V and 6 bases at J, with 10 bases in the middle. The CDR3 contains 11 residues. Germline CDR1 SGHRS, CDR2 YFSETQ. The CDR3 region has the DNA TGCGCCAGCATATTACAGGCCGAGCAGTACTTC. Translating gives CASILQAEQYF.

The chain employs TRBV28 and TRBJ2-7; TRBD1 matches at 7 bases. The CDR3 has 15 residues. Germline assignment: CDR1 MDHEN and CDR2 SYDVKM. The V gene end was trimmed by 5 bases and the J gene end by 6 bases; junction bases not matched to a gene: 13. CDR3 loop: CASSRPGTVGSEQYF. In nucleotides, the CDR3 is TGTGCCAGCAGTCGACCCGGGACAGTGGGCTCCGAGCAGTACTTC.

The chain joins TRBV11-3 to TRBJ2-1, with TRBD1 as a possible D gene (6 bases). The CDR3 is made up of 15 amino acids. The germline gives CDR1 SGHNT, CDR2 YENEEA. V lost 0 bases and J 6 bases, leaving 12 bases between the germline ends. CDR3 bases: TGTGCCAGCAGCTTAGAAGGGGGTGGTAGCAATGAGCAGTTCTTC. This gives the protein CASSLEGGGSNEQFF.

J is TRBJ1-5 and V is TRBV30; D perhaps matches TRBD1 (5 bases). Germline V gene data show CDR1 as GTSNPN and CDR2 as SVGIG (reference sequence). The CDR3 is 15 residues long. V lost 2 bases, J lost 3 bases, and 14 bases lay in between. The CDR3, as DNA: TGTGCCTGGAGTATAGGGGCGAAGAACAATCAGCCCCAGCATTTT. Translating gives CAWSIGAKNNQPQHF.

The rearrangement links TRBV6-5 to TRBJ1-2, with a weak D call TRBD1 (5 bases). CDR1 is MNHEY and CDR2 is SVGAGI in the germline V gene. The CDR3 covers 14 residues. Trimming took off 7 bases at V and 6 bases at J, with 18 bases between the two ends. In DNA, the CDR3 is TGTGCCAGCACTCGGGCAGGACAATTTAATGGCTACACCTTC. Its translation is CASTRAGQFNGYTF.

The rearrangement links TRBV20-1 to TRBJ2-1; D is possibly TRBD1 (6 bases). The ends were cut back, 0 bases at V and 13 bases at J, with 10 bases in the middle. Germline loops: CDR1 DFQATT, CDR2 SNEGSKA (reference sequence). There are 11 residues in the CDR3. The DNA of the CDR3 is TGCAGTGCTAGAGAACAGGGACATCAGTTCTTC. It yields the protein CSAREQGHQFF.

The chain is built from TRBV27 and TRBJ2-7; 8 bases agree with TRBD2. The CDR3 spans 15 residues. V trimming: 2 bases; J trimming: 0 bases; junction bases outside the gene matches: 3. Germline V CDR1 and CDR2: MNHEY, SMNVEV (reference sequence). The CDR3 DNA reads TGTGCCAGCAGTTTAGCGGGAGGCCGCTCCTACGAGCAGTACTTC. The encoded protein is CASSLAGGRSYEQYF.

V gene TRBV13 combines with J gene TRBJ1-5; D is unresolved. The CDR3 contains 15 residues. The V end was cut by 6 bases, the J end by 0 bases, with 12 bases between. CDR1 PRHDT and CDR2 FYEKMQ come from the germline V gene (reference sequence). CDR3 protein: CASSFSEDSNQPQHF. CDR3 DNA: TGTGCCAGCAGTTTCTCAGAAGATAGCAATCAGCCCCAGCATTTT.